Detailed here is one T cell receptor (beta chain). What it binds is not known. Specified treatment: roughly ten-day PBMC culture with coronavirus spike peptide pools or control peptides (ViraFEST assay). Over 1.5 million PBMCs went into each well for culture with approximately 9.8 IU/ml IL-2 and around 10 ug/ml peptide pools. With the Oncomine TCR Beta short-read assay, DNA from cultured CD4+ T cells was sequenced. One entry per CDR3 protein results from TCRdb running MiXCR on the PCR reads. Of 15,000 to 20,000 distinct CDR3 sequences listed, roughly 45% are singletons. J was trimmed by 4 bases and V by 5 bases; bases with no gene match: 12. This CDR3 is built from 17 residues. In germline, CDR1 is MNHEY, CDR2 SVGEGT. This record belongs to a study of vaccination and CD4 T cells after COVID-19. Findings and caveats of the study: A median 86.3% of convalescent patients' SARS-CoV-2-reactive clones emerged only after vaccination. Median SARS-CoV-2-reactive clonotypes rose from approximately 23 to 38, not significantly.

Sequenced material: CD4+ T cells from blood, cultured in vitro, taken before SARS-CoV-2 vaccination. The rearrangement links TRBV6-2 or TRBV6-3 to TRBJ1-1, with 11 bases matching TRBD1. The receptor comes from a human donor who had recovered from COVID-19. Here the CDR3 DNA reads TGTGCCAGCAGTCCAATCGGGGGACAGGGGGATGCCACTGAAGCTTTCTTT. It is translated as CASSPIGGQGDATEAFF.